Given below is one T cell receptor (beta chain) in context. Germline V gene lookup returns CDR1 MNHEY and CDR2 SVGAGI. V lost 0 bases and J lost 2, with 8 bases in between. The CDR3 extends over 15 amino acids. The sample belongs to a study of blood T cell repertoires in COVID-19. About the study: Nucleic acid was either cDNA or gDNA, and it came from T cells, B-cell-depleted T cells, or PBMCs.

How the authors handled the data: Reference gene primer amplification gave estimated nucleated cell counts. Generated by immunoSEQ multiplex PCR, the TCRdb table keeps only in-frame clones and is missing some. V and J calls plus clone size are reproduced from that table; the DNA served to infer D and trimming. The sample includes over 50,000 clones, approximately 85% of them seen just once. The rearrangement joins TRBV6-5 to TRBJ1-3, with D possibly being TRBD1 (5 bases). This receptor was taken from a human donor in a cohort sampled during active COVID-19. Sequencing input: peripheral blood. The CDR3 region is CASSYSGQAGNTIYF. The CDR3 DNA is TGTGCCAGCAGTTACTCGGGGCAGGCTGGAAACACCATATATTTT.